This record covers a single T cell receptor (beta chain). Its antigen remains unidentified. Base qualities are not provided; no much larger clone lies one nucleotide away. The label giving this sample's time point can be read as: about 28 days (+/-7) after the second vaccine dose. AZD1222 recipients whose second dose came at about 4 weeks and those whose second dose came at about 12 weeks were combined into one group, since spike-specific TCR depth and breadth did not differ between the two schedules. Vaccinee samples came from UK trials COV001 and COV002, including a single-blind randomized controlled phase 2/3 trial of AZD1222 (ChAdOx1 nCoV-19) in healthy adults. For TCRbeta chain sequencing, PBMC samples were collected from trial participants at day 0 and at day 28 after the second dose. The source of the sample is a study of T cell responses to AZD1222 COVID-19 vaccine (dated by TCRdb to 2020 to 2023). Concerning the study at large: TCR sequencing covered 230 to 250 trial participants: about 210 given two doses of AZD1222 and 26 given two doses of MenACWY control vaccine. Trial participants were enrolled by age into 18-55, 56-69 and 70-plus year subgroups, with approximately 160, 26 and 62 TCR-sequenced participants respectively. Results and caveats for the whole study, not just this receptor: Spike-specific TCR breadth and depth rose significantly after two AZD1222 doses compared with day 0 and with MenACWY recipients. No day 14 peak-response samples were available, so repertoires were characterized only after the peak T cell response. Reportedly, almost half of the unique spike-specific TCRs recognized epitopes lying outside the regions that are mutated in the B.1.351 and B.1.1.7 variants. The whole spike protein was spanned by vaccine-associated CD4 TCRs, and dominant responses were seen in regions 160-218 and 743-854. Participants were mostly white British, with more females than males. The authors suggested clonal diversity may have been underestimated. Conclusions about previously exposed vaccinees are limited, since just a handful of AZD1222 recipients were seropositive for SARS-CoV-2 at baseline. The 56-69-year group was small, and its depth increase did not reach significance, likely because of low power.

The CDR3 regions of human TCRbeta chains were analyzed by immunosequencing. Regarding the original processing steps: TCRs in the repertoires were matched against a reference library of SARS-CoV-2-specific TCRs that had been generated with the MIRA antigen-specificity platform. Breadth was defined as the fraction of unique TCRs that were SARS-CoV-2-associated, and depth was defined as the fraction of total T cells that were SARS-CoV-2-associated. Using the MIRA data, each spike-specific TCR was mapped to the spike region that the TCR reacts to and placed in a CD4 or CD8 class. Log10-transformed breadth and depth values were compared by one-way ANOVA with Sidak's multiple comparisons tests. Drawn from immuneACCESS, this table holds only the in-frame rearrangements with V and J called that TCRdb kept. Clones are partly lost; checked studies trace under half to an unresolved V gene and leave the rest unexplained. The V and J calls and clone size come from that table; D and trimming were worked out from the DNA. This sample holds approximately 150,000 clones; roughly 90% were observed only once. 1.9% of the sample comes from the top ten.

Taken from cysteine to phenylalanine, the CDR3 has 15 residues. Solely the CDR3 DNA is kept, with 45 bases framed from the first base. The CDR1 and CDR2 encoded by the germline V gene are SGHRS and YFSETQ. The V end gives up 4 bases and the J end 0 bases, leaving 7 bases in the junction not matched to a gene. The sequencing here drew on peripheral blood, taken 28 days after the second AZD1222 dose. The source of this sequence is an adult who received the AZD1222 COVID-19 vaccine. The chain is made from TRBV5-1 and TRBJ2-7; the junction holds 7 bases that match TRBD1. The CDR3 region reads CASSRTGASSYEQYF. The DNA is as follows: TGCGCCAGCAGCCGGACAGGTGCGAGCTCCTACGAGCAGTACTTC.